This paragraph covers one T cell receptor beta chain sequence. Its target is unknown. V lost 0 bases, J lost 0 bases, and 6 bases lay in between. From germline, CDR1 is SGHDT and CDR2 YYEEEE. This CDR3 region has 14 residues. The data were obtained in a study of beta chain features in type 1 diabetes. Across the study: Sorted cells, 107,917,701 in number, were examined across all samples. The study, taken as a whole, reports: There was a moderate but significant shortening of TCRB CDR3s in all four CD4+ subsets of Type 1 diabetes patients. A possible short-template PCR bias applies equally to patients and controls. Healthy donors had naive, central memory and Treg TCRB repertoires that appeared less similar than those seen among patients.

Expressed TCRB transcripts got sequenced, as all isolated RNA was reverse transcribed. Some clones are missing from TCRdb's copy, which holds only in-frame ones; the method was immunoSEQ multiplex PCR. The data hold around 600,000 clones, with roughly an eighth observed a single time. The origin of this receptor is a man between 25 and 39 years old with type 1 diabetes. The sequenced sample consisted of naive CD4+ T cells from blood. V is TRBV5-6 and J is TRBJ2-5, with D perhaps matching TRBD2 (5 bases). The CDR3: CASSLAGYQETQYF. As DNA, the CDR3 is TGTGCCAGCAGCTTGGCGGGGTACCAAGAGACCCAGTACTTC.